This is a list of T cell receptor beta chains from one sample in a study of blood T cell repertoires in COVID-19. Some clones are missing from TCRdb's copy, which holds only in-frame ones; the method was immunoSEQ multiplex PCR. This repertoire shows about 90,000 clones, around 88% found once; its top ten account for around 1.6%. Sequenced input: peripheral blood. Receptors were obtained from a man older than 75 with acute or convalescent COVID-19. The CDR3 runs from the conserved cysteine through the conserved F or W.

TRBJ1-1	TRBV6-5	CASRSRDRFTEAFF
TRBJ1-2	TRBV30	CAWTGAGYGYTF
TRBJ1-1	TRBV30	CAWSPGQSKIRAFF
TRBJ2-2	TRBV29-1	CSVVIGGAGELFF
TRBJ1-4	TRBV28	CASSLLGTGDEKLFF
TRBJ1-6	TRBV5-6	CASSLLLSNSPLHF
TRBJ2-2	TRBV15	CATSSEGRGNGELFF
TRBJ2-2	TRBV5-1	CASSFGTSGQNTGELFF
TRBJ2-1	TRBV4-2	CASSQEWEGLAGYNEQFF
TRBJ2-5	TRBV27	CASSRWTGRETQYF
TRBJ1-2	TRBV27	CASSWSTGPYGYTF
TRBJ2-1	TRBV19	CASSMYGQGHGLEQFF
TRBJ2-7	TRBV6-5	CASSLTGTPAEQYF
TRBJ2-2	TRBV6-5	CASRERRDTGELFF
TRBJ2-7	TRBV10-1	CASSKPGLAFCFYEQYF
TRBJ1-2	TRBV29-1	CSVGGQGAATF
TRBJ2-1	TRBV18	CASSPDSGLVYGKQFF
TRBJ1-2	TRBV4-1	CASSQERGQGRGGYTF
TRBJ2-5	TRBV7-2	CASIARSQETQYF
TRBJ1-3	TRBV11-2	CASSLATGQGYTIYF
TRBJ1-2	TRBV18	CASSETGVSYGYTF
TRBJ1-3	TRBV12-3/TRBV12-4	CASAGGGNTIYF
TRBJ1-5	TRBV6-2/TRBV6-3	CASSYSLSGGRRDQPQHF
TRBJ2-3	TRBV5-4	CASSADRGTDTQYF
TRBJ2-2	TRBV11-3	CASSPRQGDTGELFF
TRBJ2-5	TRBV5-6	CASSFGLAGRGWYF
TRBJ2-1	TRBV19	CASSPLAGSHNEQFF
TRBJ1-2	TRBV28	CASSFDSTGIGYGYTF
TRBJ2-7	TRBV9	CASSPSWVSGEQYF
TRBJ1-2	TRBV2	CASSDHSHYGYTF
TRBJ2-1	TRBV11-3	CASSPSTSGDEQFF
TRBJ1-5	TRBV6-5	CASSSSGIQPQHF
TRBJ2-1	TRBV18	CASSPGTLGVASGTDNEQFF
TRBJ2-2	TRBV4-2	CASSQEGGRAAGELFF
TRBJ2-5	TRBV7-9	CASSLAGVETQYF
TRBJ2-3	TRBV7-2	CASSSTSGSLRADTQYF
TRBJ2-2	TRBV3-1/TRBV3-2	CASTSLTSGGHTGELFF
TRBJ2-1	TRBV5-1	CASSQGLAARSYNEQFF
TRBJ1-5	TRBV19	CATSPGQLYSNQPQHF
TRBJ2-1	TRBV12-3/TRBV12-4	CASGGVWSDEQFF
TRBJ1-4	TRBV2	CASSLRGGVDEKLFF